A selection of T cell receptor beta chains follows, all from one sample in a study of T cell clones after liver transplantation. Assay used: immunoSEQ multiplex PCR; TCRdb lists only in-frame clones, some missing. Of roughly 20,000 clones in the sample, around 90% were seen once. The source material was CD8+ T cells from blood, sampled before liver transplant. These receptors originate from a human donor who received a liver transplant. Each CDR3 is given with its conserved first and last residue. D genes are given only for firm matches. Size tells how often a clone was seen (once, few, many) or the class of an expanded clone, and some rows leave it out.

abundance	j_gene	d_gene	v_gene	CDR3aa	CDR3nt
NA	TRBJ1-3	NA	TRBV13	CASSLSDSAGNTIYF	TGTGCCAGCAGCTTATCCGACAGCGCCGGAAACACCATATATTTT
NA	TRBJ2-1	NA	TRBV27	CASRMQGTYNEQFF	TGTGCCAGCAGGATGCAGGGTACCTACAATGAGCAGTTCTTC
once	TRBJ1-2	NA	TRBV28	CASSFWGGGDYGYTF	TGTGCCAGCAGTTTTTGGGGAGGGGGGGACTATGGCTACACCTTC
NA	TRBJ2-5	NA	TRBV6-5	CASSPRMRGRETQYF	TGTGCCAGCAGCCCCCGGATGAGGGGCAGGGAGACCCAGTACTTC
NA	TRBJ1-1	NA	TRBV6-4	CASRSTPMNTEAFF	TGTGCCAGCAGGTCTACGCCTATGAACACTGAAGCTTTCTTT
NA	TRBJ1-1	NA	TRBV29-1	CSVQEGPILAEAFF	TGCAGCGTTCAAGAGGGGCCGATTTTGGCTGAAGCTTTCTTT
NA	TRBJ1-2	TRBD1	TRBV27	CASSPTGTNYGYTF	TGTGCCAGCAGCCCGACAGGGACTAACTATGGCTACACCTTC
once	TRBJ2-2	NA	TRBV28	CASSYRGTGELFF	TGTGCCAGCAGTTACCGGGGGACCGGGGAGCTGTTTTTT
NA	TRBJ2-1	NA	TRBV4-3	CASSLTVYNEQFF	TGCGCCAGCAGCTTGACAGTGTACAATGAGCAGTTCTTC
NA	TRBJ2-7	TRBD2	TRBV7-8	CASSSGLAGEVYEQYF	TGTGCCAGCAGCTCGGGACTAGCGGGAGAGGTTTACGAGCAGTACTTC
NA	TRBJ1-1	TRBD1	TRBV30	CAWRDSTGDYTEAFF	TGTGCCTGGAGGGACTCGACAGGGGATTACACTGAAGCTTTCTTT
NA	TRBJ1-1	NA	TRBV9	CASSGGPVLNTEAFF	TGTGCCAGCAGCGGGGGACCTGTGCTGAACACTGAAGCTTTCTTT
NA	TRBJ2-7	NA	TRBV14	CASSQSGAYEQYF	TGTGCCAGCAGCCAATCGGGGGCTTACGAGCAGTACTTC
once	TRBJ2-2	NA	TRBV6-5	CASSYSEENTGELFF	TGTGCCAGCAGTTACTCGGAGGAGAACACCGGGGAGCTGTTTTTT
once	TRBJ2-1	NA	TRBV11-2	CASSGNHDEQFF	TGTGCCAGCAGCGGGAACCACGATGAGCAGTTCTTC
NA	TRBJ1-5	NA	TRBV7-6	CASSLAGFEGNQPQHF	TGTGCCAGCAGCTTAGCAGGGTTTGAGGGCAATCAGCCCCAGCATTTT
NA	TRBJ1-5	NA	TRBV19	CASSISISGGQPQHF	TGTGCCAGTAGTATAAGTATTTCGGGGGGTCAGCCCCAGCATTTT
few	TRBJ1-3	NA	TRBV4-1	CASSQPDGYGNTIYF	TGCGCCAGCAGCCAACCCGACGGGTATGGAAACACCATATATTTT
once	TRBJ2-2	NA	TRBV19	CASSIDGLNTGELFF	TGTGCCAGTAGTATTGACGGACTCAACACCGGGGAGCTGTTTTTT
NA	TRBJ2-3	NA	TRBV19	CASSWAGGDTQYF	TGTGCCAGTAGTTGGGCAGGGGGGGATACGCAGTATTTT
NA	TRBJ2-2	NA	TRBV6-5	CASGVIPNTGELFF	TGTGCCAGCGGTGTGATCCCGAACACCGGGGAGCTGTTTTTT
NA	TRBJ2-1	TRBD1	TRBV27	CASSLSTGLMSSYNEQFF	TGTGCCAGCAGTTTATCGACAGGGTTGATGAGCTCCTACAATGAGCAGTTCTTC
NA	TRBJ1-2	NA	TRBV28	CASSALAGAGGYTF	TGTGCCAGCAGTGCCCTCGCGGGGGCCGGTGGCTACACCTTC
NA	TRBJ2-3	TRBD2	TRBV29-1	CSVEKAGGATDTQYF	TGCAGCGTGGAGAAAGCGGGAGGGGCAACAGATACGCAGTATTTT
NA	TRBJ1-1	TRBD1	TRBV19	CASRAFAAGGTEAFF	TGTGCCAGTAGGGCGTTTGCGGCAGGGGGGACTGAAGCTTTCTTT
NA	TRBJ2-7	TRBD1	TRBV5-5	CASSSSGTASYEQYF	TGTGCCAGCAGCTCATCCGGGACAGCCTCCTACGAGCAGTACTTC
NA	TRBJ2-1	NA	TRBV14	CASSQSRQWNEQFF	TGTGCCAGCAGCCAAAGTCGCCAATGGAATGAGCAGTTCTTC
once	TRBJ1-3	NA	TRBV27	CASSPIGGTGNTIYF	TGTGCCAGCAGTCCCATCGGGGGAACTGGAAACACCATATATTTT
NA	TRBJ2-6	NA	TRBV19	CASRHSSGANVLTF	TGTGCCAGCAGACATAGCTCTGGGGCCAACGTCCTGACTTTC
NA	TRBJ2-3	NA	TRBV27	CASSLSLDRVFITDTQYF	TGTGCCAGCAGTTTATCTTTGGACAGAGTTTTTATAACAGATACGCAGTATTTT
NA	TRBJ1-5	NA	TRBV28	CASSSRGIQPQHF	TGTGCCAGCAGCTCCCGGGGTATCCAGCCCCAGCATTTT
NA	TRBJ1-1	NA	TRBV19	CASTPTGGVAEAFF	TGTGCCAGTACCCCAACTGGGGGAGTCGCTGAAGCTTTCTTT
NA	TRBJ2-7	NA	TRBV27	CASSLNPTPSYEQYF	TGTGCCAGCAGTTTAAACCCGACACCCTCCTACGAGCAGTACTTC
NA	TRBJ2-1	TRBD2	TRBV7-9	CASSSLGTSGTYNEQFF	TGTGCCAGCAGCTCACTCGGGACTAGCGGGACCTACAATGAGCAGTTCTTC
once	TRBJ2-3	NA	TRBV4-1	CASSPPSPFPPGTDTQYF	TGCGCCAGCAGTCCACCTTCCCCGTTCCCGCCGGGTACAGATACGCAGTATTTT
NA	TRBJ2-1	NA	TRBV7-9	CASSLVPRPNEQFF	TGTGCCAGCAGCTTAGTTCCCCGACCCAATGAGCAGTTCTTC